A single TCR beta chain is shown here with its context. The data were taken from a study of blood T cell repertoires in COVID-19. For the study at large: Acute and convalescent COVID-19 samples came from the United States, Italy and Spain.

Profiling relied on immunoSEQ multiplex PCR, and the TCRdb table lists in-frame clones only, not all of them. Among about 74,000 clones listed, 90% were seen once. Trimming cost V 6 bases and J 4 bases, with 13 bases left between them. This CDR3 region has 13 residues. Germline V lookup: CDR1 LNHDA, CDR2 SQIVND (reference sequence). Material for sequencing was peripheral blood. This receptor was obtained from a human donor in a cohort sampled during active COVID-19. The genes are TRBV19 and TRBJ2-7; D is possibly TRBD2 (6 bases). The CDR3 sequence: CASSGGGWYEQYF. As DNA, the CDR3 is TGTGCCAGTAGCGGGGGAGGATGGTACGAGCAGTACTTC.